This T cell receptor (beta chain) is from a study of T-cell memory formation after mild COVID-19. CDR1 is LNHDA, CDR2 SQIVND, per germline (reference sequence). V shed 5 bases, J shed 5 bases, and the junction held 5 bases outside the gene matches. The CDR3 totals 14 residues. Libraries for TCRalpha and TCRbeta carried sample barcodes and unique molecular identifiers via 5'RACE. Each CDR3 protein is one row after TCRdb ran MiXCR on the 5' RACE reads. The data contain 190,000 or so distinct CDR3 sequences, 20% to 25% of them singletons. The material sequenced was PBMCs or a T cell subset sorted from them (not recorded which). This receptor was identified in an adult woman who had mild COVID-19 (a few samples of this study predate the infection). Cell type and time point are not known. V and J are TRBV19 and TRBJ1-5; 8 bases are a match to TRBD1. In DNA, the CDR3 is TGTGCCAGTAGTGGGGGACAGGCCCATCAGCCCCAGCATTTT. This encodes CASSGGQAHQPQHF.